This T cell receptor (beta chain) originates from a study of blood T cell repertoires in COVID-19. This clone appeared a few times. Profiled with immunoSEQ multiplex PCR; TCRdb holds only in-frame clones, not every one. This sample yields 70,000 to 80,000 clones, of which roughly 89% are seen a single time; roughly 6% belongs to the top ten. Sequenced: peripheral blood. The clonotype originates from a human donor in a cohort sampled during active COVID-19.

CDR3 in amino acids: CASSLTTSTEAFF. The CDR3 coding sequence is TGTGCCAGCAGCTTGACAACGAGCACTGAAGCTTTCTTT. The chain joins TRBV7-9 to TRBJ1-1; no firm D call. Per germline, CDR1 SEHNR and CDR2 FQNEAQ (reference sequence). The length of the CDR3 is 13 residues. V gave up 3 bases and J gave up 4 bases, with 9 bases separating them.